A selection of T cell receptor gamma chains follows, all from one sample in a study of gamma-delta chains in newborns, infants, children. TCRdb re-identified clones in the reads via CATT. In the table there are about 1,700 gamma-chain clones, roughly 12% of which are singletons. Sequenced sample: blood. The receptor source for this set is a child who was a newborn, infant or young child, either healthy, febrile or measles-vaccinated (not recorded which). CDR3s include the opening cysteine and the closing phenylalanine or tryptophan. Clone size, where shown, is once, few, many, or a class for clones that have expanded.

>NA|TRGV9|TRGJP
CALWEVQERELGKKIKVF
TGTGCCTTGTGGGAGGTGCAGGAGCGAGAGTTGGGCAAAAAGATCAAGGTATTT
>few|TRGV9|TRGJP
CALWEVRIKLGKKIKVF
TGTGCCTTGTGGGAGGTGCGAATTAAGTTGGGCAAAAAAATCAAGGTATTT
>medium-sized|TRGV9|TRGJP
CALWEYQELGKKIKVF
TGTGCCTTGTGGGAATACCAAGAGTTGGGCAAAAAAATCAAGGTATTT
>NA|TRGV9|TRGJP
CALWDVGELGKKIKVF
TGTGCCTTGTGGGACGTTGGGGAGTTGGGCAAAAAAATCAAGGTATTT
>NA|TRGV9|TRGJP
CALWEVRNELGKKIKVF
TGCGCCTTGTGGGAGGTGCGGAATGAGTTGGGCAAAAAAATCAAGGTATTT
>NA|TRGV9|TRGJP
CALWEVPYQELGKKIKVF
TGTGCCTTGTGGGAGGTGCCCTACCAAGAGTTGGGCAAAAAAATCAAGGTATTT
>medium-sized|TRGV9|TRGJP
CALWETLELGKKIKVF
TGTGCCTTGTGGGAGACGCTGGAGTTGGGCAAAAAAATCAAGGTATTT
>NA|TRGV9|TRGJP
CALWEVVGLGKKIKVF
TGTGCCTTGTGGGAGGTGGTAGGGTTGGGCAAAAAAATCAAGGTATTT
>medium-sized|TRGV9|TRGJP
CALWEVQRQELGKKIKVF
TGTGCCTTGTGGGAGGTCCAACGGCAAGAGTTGGGCAAAAAAATCAAGGTATTT
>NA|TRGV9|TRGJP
CALREADQELGKKIKVF
TGTGCCTTGCGGGAGGCCGACCAAGAGTTGGGCAAAAAAATCAAGGTATTT
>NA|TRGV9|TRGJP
CALWGAQQELGKKIKVF
TGTGCCTTGTGGGGGGCCCAGCAAGAGTTGGGCAAAAAAATCAAGGTATTT
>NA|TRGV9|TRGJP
CALWEVQDDRELGKKIKVF
TGTGCCTTGTGGGAGGTGCAAGATGATCGAGAGTTGGGCAAAAAAATCAAGGTATTT
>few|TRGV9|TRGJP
CALWEVTELGKKIKVF
TGTGCCTTGTGGGAGGTGACGGAGTTGGGCAAAAAGATCAAGGTATTT
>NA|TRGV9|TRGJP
CALWEVEGNGLGKKIKVF
TGTGCCTTGTGGGAGGTCGAGGGTAACGGGTTGGGCAAAAAAATCAAGGTATTT
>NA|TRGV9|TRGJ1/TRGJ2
CALWEPSSDHYKKLF
TGTGCCTTGTGGGAGCCATCCTCCGATCATTATAAGAAACTCTTT